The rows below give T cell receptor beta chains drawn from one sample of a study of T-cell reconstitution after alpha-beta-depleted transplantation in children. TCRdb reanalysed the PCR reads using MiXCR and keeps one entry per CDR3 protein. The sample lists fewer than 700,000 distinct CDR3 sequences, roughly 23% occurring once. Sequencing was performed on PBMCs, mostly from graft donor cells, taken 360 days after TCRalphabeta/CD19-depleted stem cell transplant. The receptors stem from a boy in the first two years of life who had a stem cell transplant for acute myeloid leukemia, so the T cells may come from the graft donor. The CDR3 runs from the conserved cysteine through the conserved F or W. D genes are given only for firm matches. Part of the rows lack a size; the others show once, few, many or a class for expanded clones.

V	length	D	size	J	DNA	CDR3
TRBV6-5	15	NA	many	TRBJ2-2	TGTGCCAGCAGTTACCCCCAGGGGTCGGGGGGGGAGCTGTTTTTT	CASSYPQGSGGELFF
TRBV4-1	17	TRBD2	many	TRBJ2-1	TGCGCCAGCAGCCAAGTGTCTAGCGGGGGGTTTTACAATGAGCAGTTCTTC	CASSQVSSGGFYNEQFF
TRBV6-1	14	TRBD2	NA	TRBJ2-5	TGTGCCAGCAGTCCAAGAAGCGGGGGAGAGACCCAGTACTTC	CASSPRSGGETQYF
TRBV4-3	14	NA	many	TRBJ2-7	TGCGCCAGCAGCCTTCGACTAGGGTCCTACGAGCAGTACTTC	CASSLRLGSYEQYF
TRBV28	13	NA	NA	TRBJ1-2	TGTGCCAGCAGGACACCGTTAAACTATGGCTACACCTTC	CASRTPLNYGYTF
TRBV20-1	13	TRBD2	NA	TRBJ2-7	TGCAGTGCTAGACCCTACCGGGGGGTCGAGCAGTACTTC	CSARPYRGVEQYF
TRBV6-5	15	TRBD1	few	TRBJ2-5	TGTGCCAGCAGTTACCTCGGGACAGGGGGGGAGACCCAGTACTTC	CASSYLGTGGETQYF
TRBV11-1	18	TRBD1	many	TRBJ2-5	TGTGCCAGCAGCTTAGGTTCGGGCGTGGACAGGGAAGGAGAGACCCAGTACTTC	CASSLGSGVDREGETQYF
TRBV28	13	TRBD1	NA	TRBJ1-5	TGTGCCAGCAGTCGGGACAGGTGGCAGCCCCAGCATTTT	CASSRDRWQPQHF
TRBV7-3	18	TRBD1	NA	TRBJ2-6	TGTGCCAGCAGCTTAAGAGGGACAGGGAGCTCTGGGGCCAACGTCCTGACTTTC	CASSLRGTGSSGANVLTF
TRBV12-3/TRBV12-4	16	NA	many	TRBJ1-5	TGTGCCAGCAGTTTAGGTCACAGGAGTAGCAATCAGCCCCAGCATTTT	CASSLGHRSSNQPQHF
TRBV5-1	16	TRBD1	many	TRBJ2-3	TGCGCCAGCAGCTTGGCGGCAGGGGGTTTCCCAGATACGCAGTATTTT	CASSLAAGGFPDTQYF
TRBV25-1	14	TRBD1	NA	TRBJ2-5	TGTGCCAGCAGTGAAGACGACAGGGAAGAGACCCAGTACTTC	CASSEDDREETQYF
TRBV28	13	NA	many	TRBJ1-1	TGTGCCAGCACCGTCAGAGGGGTCCCTGAAGCTTTCTTT	CASTVRGVPEAFF
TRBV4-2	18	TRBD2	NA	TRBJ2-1	TGTGCCAGCAGCCAAGATACATCCGGACTAGCGGGGCACAATGAGCAGTTCTTC	CASSQDTSGLAGHNEQFF
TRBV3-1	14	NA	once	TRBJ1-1	TGTGCCAGCAGCCAAATGGGGAGAATCTTTGAAGCTTTCTTT	CASSQMGRIFEAFF
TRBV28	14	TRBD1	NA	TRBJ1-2	TGTGCCAGCAGTTTGATAGGGGGCCTGTATGGCTACACCTTC	CASSLIGGLYGYTF
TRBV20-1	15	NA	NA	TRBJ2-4	TGCAGTGCTTGGGCAGGTTTACTAGCCAAAAACATTCAGTACTTC	CSAWAGLLAKNIQYF
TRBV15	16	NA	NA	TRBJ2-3	TGTGCCACCAGCACCCCCGGAGGAGCGATTACAAATACGCAGTATTTT	CATSTPGGAITNTQYF
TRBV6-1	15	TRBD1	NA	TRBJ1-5	TGTGCCAGCAGCTTGGACAGGGCCGGAGGTCAGCCCCAGCATTTT	CASSLDRAGGQPQHF
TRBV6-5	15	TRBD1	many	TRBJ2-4	TGTGCCAGCAGTTACTCGTGGGACAGGGGTACCATTCAGTACTTC	CASSYSWDRGTIQYF
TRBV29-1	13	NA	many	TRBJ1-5	TGCAGCGTTATGGTGGGAAGCAATCAGCCCCAGCATTTT	CSVMVGSNQPQHF
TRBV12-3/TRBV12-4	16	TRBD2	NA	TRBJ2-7	TGTGCCAGCAAGGTGGGTGGGGGCGGGGGGTCCGGCGAGCAGTACTTC	CASKVGGGGGSGEQYF
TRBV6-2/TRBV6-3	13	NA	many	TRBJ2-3	TGTGCCAGCAGCCAGCGATACACAGATACGCAGTATTTT	CASSQRYTDTQYF
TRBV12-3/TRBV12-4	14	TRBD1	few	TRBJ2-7	TGTGCCAGCCGATCGGGACAGGGGGATAACGAGCAGTACTTC	CASRSGQGDNEQYF
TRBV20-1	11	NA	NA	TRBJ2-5	TGCAGTGCTAGGCTCCGGAACCCCATGTACTTC	CSARLRNPMYF
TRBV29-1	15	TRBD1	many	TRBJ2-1	TGCAGCGTTGAAGGTGGGGACAGGGGTATCAATGAGCAGTTCTTC	CSVEGGDRGINEQFF
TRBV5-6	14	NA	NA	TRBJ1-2	TGTGCCAGCAGCTCGGGAGGGGAAGTTGACGGCTACACCTTC	CASSSGGEVDGYTF
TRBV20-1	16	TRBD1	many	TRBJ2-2	TGCAGTGCTAGAGACCTGGACAGGGCGAACACCGGGGAGCTGTTTTTT	CSARDLDRANTGELFF
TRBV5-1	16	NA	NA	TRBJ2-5	TGCGCCAGCAGCTTGGCTCGCACAGGCGTCCAAGAGACCCAGTACTTC	CASSLARTGVQETQYF
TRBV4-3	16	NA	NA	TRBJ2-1	TGCGCCAGCAGCCAACGGACCCCTGGGGGTTCCAATGAGCAGTTCTTC	CASSQRTPGGSNEQFF
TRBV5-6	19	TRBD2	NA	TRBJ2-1	TGTGCCAGCAGCTTGTCTCGACTAGCGGGGGTATTAATTCACAATGAGCAGTTCTTC	CASSLSRLAGVLIHNEQFF
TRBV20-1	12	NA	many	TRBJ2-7	TGCAGTGCTTGGGGCCGCTCCTACGAGCAGTACTTC	CSAWGRSYEQYF
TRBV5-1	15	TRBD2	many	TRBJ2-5	TGCGCCAGCAGCTTGACGAGGCGGGGGGAAGAGACCCAGTACTTC	CASSLTRRGEETQYF
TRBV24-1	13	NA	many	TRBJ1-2	TGTGCCACCAGTGTGGGGACCTTCTATGGCTACACCTTC	CATSVGTFYGYTF
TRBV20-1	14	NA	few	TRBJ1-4	TGCAGTGCTAGAGTACCCCTATCTAATGAAAAACTGTTTTTT	CSARVPLSNEKLFF
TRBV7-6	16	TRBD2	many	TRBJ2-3	TGTGCCAGCAGCTTACGGGGGGACGAAAGCACAGATACGCAGTATTTT	CASSLRGDESTDTQYF
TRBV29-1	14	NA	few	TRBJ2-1	TGCAGCGTTGAATCCGCAGTAGGGTGGGATGAGCAGTTCTTC	CSVESAVGWDEQFF
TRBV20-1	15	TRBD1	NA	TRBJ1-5	TGCAGTGCTAGTCCCCCGGGACAGGCAAATCAGCCCCAGCATTTT	CSASPPGQANQPQHF
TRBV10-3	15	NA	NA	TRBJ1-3	TGTGCCATCAGTGATGCAGGGAACTCTGGAAACACCATATATTTT	CAISDAGNSGNTIYF
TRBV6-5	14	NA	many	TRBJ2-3	TGTGCCAGCAGTTACACGCCAGCCACAGATACGCAGTATTTT	CASSYTPATDTQYF
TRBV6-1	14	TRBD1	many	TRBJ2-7	TGTGCCAGCAGCCCGTGGGACAGCCCCTACGAGCAGTACTTC	CASSPWDSPYEQYF
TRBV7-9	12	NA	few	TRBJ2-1	TGTGCCAGCAGCGTTAGTGGCGATGAGCAGTTCTTC	CASSVSGDEQFF
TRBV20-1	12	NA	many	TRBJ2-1	TGCAGTGCGGGACTCGACTACAATGAGCAGTTCTTC	CSAGLDYNEQFF
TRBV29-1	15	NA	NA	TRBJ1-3	TGCAGCTTCTCGGAAAGATCGACCTCTGGAAACACCATATATTTT	CSFSERSTSGNTIYF
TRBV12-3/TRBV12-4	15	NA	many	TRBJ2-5	TGTGCCAGCAGTTTAACGGGTACACGGCTGGGGACCCAGTACTTC	CASSLTGTRLGTQYF
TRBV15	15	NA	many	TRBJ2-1	TGTGCCACCAGCAGAGATTGGGGTCGGGGCAATGAGCAGTTCTTC	CATSRDWGRGNEQFF
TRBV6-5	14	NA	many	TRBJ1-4	TGTGCCAGCAGTTCTCAGCCCGGACTGGAAAAACTGTTTTTT	CASSSQPGLEKLFF
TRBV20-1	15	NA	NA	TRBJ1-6	TGCAGTGCTAGAGTAGGGGGTACCTATAATTCACCCCTCCACTTT	CSARVGGTYNSPLHF
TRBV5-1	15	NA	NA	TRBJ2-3	TGCGCCAGCAGCACGGAGGGGGCCTTCACAGATACGCAGTATTTT	CASSTEGAFTDTQYF
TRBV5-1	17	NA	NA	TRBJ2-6	TGCGCCAGCAGCTTGGAGGTAGGCCCAGGGGGGGCCAACGTCCTGACTTTC	CASSLEVGPGGANVLTF
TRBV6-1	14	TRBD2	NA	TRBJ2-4	TGTGCCAGCAGATCGACTAGCAGCGGAAACATTCAGTACTTC	CASRSTSSGNIQYF
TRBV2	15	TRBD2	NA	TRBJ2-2	TGTGCCAGCAGTGCAGCGGGGCCTTACACCGGGGAGCTGTTTTTT	CASSAAGPYTGELFF
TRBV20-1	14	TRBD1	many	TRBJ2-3	TGCAGTGCTAGTGGGGGACAGGGGGTGCATACGCAGTATTTT	CSASGGQGVHTQYF
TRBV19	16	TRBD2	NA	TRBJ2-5	TGTGCCAGTAGTATACTAACTTTGGGGGGGTCAGAGACCCAGTACTTC	CASSILTLGGSETQYF